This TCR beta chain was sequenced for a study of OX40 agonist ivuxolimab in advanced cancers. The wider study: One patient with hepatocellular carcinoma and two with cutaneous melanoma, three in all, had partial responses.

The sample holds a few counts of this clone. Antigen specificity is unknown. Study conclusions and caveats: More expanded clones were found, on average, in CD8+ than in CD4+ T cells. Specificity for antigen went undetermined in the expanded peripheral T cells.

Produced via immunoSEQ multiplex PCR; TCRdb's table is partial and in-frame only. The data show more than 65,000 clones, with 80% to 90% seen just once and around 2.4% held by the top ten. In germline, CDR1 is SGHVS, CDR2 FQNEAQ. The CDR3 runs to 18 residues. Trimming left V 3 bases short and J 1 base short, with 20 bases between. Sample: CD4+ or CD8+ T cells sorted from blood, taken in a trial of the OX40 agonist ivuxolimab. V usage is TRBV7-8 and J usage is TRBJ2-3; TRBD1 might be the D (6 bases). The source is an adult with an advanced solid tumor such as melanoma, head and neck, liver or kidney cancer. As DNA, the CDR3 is TGTGCCAGCAGCTTCTATCAAAGGACAGCCGGCCGCACAGATACGCAGTATTTT. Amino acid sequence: CASSFYQRTAGRTDTQYF.